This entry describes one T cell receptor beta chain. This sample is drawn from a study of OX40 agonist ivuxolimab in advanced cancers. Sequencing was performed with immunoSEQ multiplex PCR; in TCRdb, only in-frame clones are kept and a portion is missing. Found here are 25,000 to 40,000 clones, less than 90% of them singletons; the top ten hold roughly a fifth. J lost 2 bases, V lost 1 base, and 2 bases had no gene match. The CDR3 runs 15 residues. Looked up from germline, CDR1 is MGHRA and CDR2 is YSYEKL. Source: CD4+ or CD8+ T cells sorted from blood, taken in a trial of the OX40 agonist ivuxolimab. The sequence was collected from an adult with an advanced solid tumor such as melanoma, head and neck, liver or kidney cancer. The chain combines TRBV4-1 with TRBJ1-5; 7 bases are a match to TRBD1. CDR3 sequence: CASSQGQGGNQPQHF. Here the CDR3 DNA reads TGCGCCAGCAGCCAAGGACAGGGAGGCAATCAGCCCCAGCATTTT.